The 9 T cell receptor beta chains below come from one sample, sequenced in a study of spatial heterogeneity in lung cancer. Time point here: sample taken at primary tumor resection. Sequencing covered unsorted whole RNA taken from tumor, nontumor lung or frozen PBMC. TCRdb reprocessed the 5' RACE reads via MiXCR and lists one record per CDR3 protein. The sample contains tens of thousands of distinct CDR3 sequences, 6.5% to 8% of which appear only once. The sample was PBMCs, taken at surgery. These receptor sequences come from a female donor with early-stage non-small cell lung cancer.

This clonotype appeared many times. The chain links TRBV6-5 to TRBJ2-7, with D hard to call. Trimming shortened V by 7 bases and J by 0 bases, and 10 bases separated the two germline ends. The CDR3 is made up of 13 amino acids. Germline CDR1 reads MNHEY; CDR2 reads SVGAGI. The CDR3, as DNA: TGTGCCAGCATTGGGGTTAACTCCTACGAGCAGTACTTC. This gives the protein CASIGVNSYEQYF.

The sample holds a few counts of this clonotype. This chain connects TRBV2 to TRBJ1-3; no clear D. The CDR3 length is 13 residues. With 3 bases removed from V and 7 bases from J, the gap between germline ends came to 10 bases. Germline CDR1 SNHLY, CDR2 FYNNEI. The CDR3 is CASSDPLLNTIYF. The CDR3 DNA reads TGTGCCAGCAGTGATCCCTTATTGAACACCATATATTTT.

CDR3 sequence reads: CATSDRMRETQYF. As DNA, the CDR3 is TGTGCCACCAGTGATAGGATGCGCGAGACCCAGTACTTC. V is TRBV24-1 and J is TRBJ2-5; D not certain. The length of the CDR3 is 13 residues. V gave up 3 bases and J gave up 5 bases, with 9 bases separating them. Per germline, CDR1 KGHDR and CDR2 SFDVKD.

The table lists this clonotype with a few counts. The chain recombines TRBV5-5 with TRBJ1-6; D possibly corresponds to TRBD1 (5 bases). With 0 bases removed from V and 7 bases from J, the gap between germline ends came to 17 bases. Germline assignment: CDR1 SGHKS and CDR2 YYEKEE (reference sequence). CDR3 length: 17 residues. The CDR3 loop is CASSLGLGGGLNSPLHF. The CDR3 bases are TGTGCCAGCAGCTTGGGACTTGGCGGGGGACTGAATTCACCCCTCCACTTT.

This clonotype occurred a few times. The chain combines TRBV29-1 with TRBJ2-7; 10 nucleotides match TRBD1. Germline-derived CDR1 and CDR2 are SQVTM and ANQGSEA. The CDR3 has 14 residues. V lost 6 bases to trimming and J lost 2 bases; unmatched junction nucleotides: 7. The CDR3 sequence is CSVTTGTGAYEQYF. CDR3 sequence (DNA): TGCAGCGTGACTACCGGGACAGGGGCCTACGAGCAGTACTTC.

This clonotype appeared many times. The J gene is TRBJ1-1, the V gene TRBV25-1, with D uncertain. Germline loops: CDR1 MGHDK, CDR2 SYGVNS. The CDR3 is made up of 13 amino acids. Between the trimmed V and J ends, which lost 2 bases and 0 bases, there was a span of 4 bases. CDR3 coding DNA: TGTGCCAGCAGTGAAGGGATGAACACTGAAGCTTTCTTT. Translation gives CASSEGMNTEAFF.

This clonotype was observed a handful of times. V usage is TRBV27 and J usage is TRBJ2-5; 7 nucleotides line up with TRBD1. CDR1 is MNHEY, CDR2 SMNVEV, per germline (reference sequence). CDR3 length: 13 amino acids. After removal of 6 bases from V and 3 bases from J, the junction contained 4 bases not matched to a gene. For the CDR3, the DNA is TGTGCCAGCAGAATCGGGACAGAAGAGACCCAGTACTTC. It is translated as CASRIGTEETQYF.

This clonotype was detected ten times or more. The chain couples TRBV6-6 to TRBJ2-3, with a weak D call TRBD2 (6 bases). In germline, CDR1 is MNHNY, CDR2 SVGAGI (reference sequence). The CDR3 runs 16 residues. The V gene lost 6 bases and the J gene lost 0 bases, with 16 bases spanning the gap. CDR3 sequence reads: CASSLRGTASTDTQYF. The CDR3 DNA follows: TGTGCCAGCAGCCTACGCGGGACGGCTAGCACAGATACGCAGTATTTT.

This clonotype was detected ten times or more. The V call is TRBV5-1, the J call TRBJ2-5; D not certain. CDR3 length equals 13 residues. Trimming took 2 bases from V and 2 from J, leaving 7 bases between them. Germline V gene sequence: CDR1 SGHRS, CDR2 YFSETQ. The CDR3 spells CASSLGFQETQYF. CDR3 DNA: TGCGCCAGCAGCTTAGGTTTTCAAGAGACCCAGTACTTC. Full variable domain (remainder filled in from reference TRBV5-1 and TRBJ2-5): KAGVTQTPRYLIKTRGQQVTLSCSPISGHRSVSWYQQTPGQGLQFLFEYFSETQRNKGNFPGRFSGRQFSNSRSEMNVSTLELGDSALYLCASSLGFQETQYFGPGTRLLVL.